Here is one T cell receptor beta chain with its context. The data were obtained in a study of blood T cell repertoires in COVID-19. Study information: Italy, Spain and the United States were the sources of the convalescent and acute COVID-19 samples. Sample material is recorded as cDNA or gDNA derived from T cells, B-cell-depleted T cells, or PBMCs.

Per the authors' pipeline: Nucleated cell number was recorded as an estimate derived from reference gene primer amplification. Sequencing was performed with immunoSEQ multiplex PCR; in TCRdb, only in-frame clones are kept and a portion is missing. From that table come the V and J calls and clone size; the DNA was used to work out D and trimming. The table lists around 170,000 clones, around 75% of them singletons. V lost 2 bases to trimming and J lost 4 bases, with 3 bases between them. The germline gives CDR1 MDHEN, CDR2 SYDVKM. The CDR3 runs 12 residues. The sequencing sample was made of peripheral blood. The TCR comes from an elderly woman with acute or convalescent COVID-19. The chain combines TRBV28 with TRBJ1-5; no reliable D call. CDR3 in amino acids: CASSLPNQPQHF. The DNA for the CDR3 is TGTGCCAGCAGTTTACCGAATCAGCCCCAGCATTTT. Filled out from reference TRBV28 and TRBJ1-5, the complete variable domain reads DVKVTQSSRYLVKRTGEKVFLECVQDMDHENMFWYRQDPGLGLRLIYFSYDVKMKEKGDIPEGYSVSREKKERFSLILESASTNQTSMYLCASSLPNQPQHFGDGTRLSIL.